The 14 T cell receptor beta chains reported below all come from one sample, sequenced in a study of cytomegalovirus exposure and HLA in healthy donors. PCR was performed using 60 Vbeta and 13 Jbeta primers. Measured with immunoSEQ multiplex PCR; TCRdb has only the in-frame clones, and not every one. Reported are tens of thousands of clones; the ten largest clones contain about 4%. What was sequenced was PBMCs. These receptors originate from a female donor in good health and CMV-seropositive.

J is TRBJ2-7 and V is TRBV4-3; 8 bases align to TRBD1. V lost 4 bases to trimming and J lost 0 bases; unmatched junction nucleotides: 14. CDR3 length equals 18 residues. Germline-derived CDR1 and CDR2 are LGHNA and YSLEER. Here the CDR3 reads CASSLSTGQGYFSYEQYF. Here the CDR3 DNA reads TGCGCCAGCAGCCTATCTACCGGACAGGGCTACTTCTCCTACGAGCAGTACTTC.

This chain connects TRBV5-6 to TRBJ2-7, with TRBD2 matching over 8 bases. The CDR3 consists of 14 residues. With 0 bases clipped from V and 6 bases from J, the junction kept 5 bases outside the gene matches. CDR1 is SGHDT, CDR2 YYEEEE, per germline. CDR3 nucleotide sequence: TGTGCCAGCAGCTTGGACGGGAGGGCCGCCGAGCAGTACTTC. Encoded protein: CASSLDGRAAEQYF.

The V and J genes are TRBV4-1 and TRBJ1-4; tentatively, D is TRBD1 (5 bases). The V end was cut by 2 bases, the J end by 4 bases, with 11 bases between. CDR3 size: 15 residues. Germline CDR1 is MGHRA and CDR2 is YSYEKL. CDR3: CASSQRDRSNEKLFF. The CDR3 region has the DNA TGCGCCAGCAGCCAACGCGACAGAAGTAATGAAAAACTGTTTTTT.

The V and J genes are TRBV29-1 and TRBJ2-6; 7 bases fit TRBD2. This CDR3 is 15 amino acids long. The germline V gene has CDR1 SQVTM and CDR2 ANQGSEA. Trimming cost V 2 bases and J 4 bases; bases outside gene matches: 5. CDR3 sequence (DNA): TGCAGCGTTGAATCCAGGGACTACGGGGCCAACGTCCTGACTTTC. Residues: CSVESRDYGANVLTF.

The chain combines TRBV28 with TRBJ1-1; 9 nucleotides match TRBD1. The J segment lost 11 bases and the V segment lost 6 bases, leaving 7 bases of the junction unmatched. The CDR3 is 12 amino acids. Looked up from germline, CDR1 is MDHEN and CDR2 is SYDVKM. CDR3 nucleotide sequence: TGTGCCAGCAGAACAGGGGGCGCGTGGGCTTTCTTT. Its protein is CASRTGGAWAFF.

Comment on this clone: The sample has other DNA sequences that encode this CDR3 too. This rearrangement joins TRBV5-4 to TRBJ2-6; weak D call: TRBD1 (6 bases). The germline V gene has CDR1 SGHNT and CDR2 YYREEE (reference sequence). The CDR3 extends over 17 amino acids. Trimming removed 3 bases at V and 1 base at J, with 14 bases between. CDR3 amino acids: CASSSLTGPSGANVLTF. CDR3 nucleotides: TGTGCCAGCAGCTCCCTGACAGGACCATCTGGGGCCAACGTCCTGACTTTC.

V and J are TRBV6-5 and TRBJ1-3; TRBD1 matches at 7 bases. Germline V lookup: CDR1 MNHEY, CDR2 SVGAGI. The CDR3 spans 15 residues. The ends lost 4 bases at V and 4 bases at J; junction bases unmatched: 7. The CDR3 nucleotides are TGTGCCAGCAGTTCTACAGGGGTAGGAGGAAACACCATATATTTT. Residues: CASSSTGVGGNTIYF.

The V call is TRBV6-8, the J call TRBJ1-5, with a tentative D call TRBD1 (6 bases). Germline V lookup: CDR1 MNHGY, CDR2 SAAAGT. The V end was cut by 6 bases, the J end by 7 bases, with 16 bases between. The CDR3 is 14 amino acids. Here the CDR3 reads CASSDTGKGQPQHF. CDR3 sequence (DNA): TGTGCCAGCAGCGACACAGGGAAAGGGCAGCCCCAGCATTTT.

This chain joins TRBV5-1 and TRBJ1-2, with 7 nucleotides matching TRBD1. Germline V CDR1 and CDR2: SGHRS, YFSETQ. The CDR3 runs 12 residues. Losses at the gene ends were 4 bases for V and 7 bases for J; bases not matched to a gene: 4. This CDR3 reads CASSGDRVGYTF. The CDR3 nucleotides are TGCGCCAGCAGCGGTGACAGGGTTGGCTACACCTTC.

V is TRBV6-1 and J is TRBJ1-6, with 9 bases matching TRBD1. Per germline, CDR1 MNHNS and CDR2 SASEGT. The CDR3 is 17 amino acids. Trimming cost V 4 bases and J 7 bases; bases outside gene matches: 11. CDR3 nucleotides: TGTGCCAGCAGTGGGACTTACAGGGGGCGCAGGAATTCACCCCTCCACTTT. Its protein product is CASSGTYRGRRNSPLHF.

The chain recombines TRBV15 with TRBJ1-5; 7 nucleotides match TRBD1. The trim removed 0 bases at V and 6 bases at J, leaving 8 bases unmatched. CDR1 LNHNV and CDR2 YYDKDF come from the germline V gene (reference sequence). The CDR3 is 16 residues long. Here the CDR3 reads CATSRDRNRGGQPQHF. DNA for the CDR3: TGTGCCACCAGCAGAGATAGGAACAGGGGTGGTCAGCCCCAGCATTTT.

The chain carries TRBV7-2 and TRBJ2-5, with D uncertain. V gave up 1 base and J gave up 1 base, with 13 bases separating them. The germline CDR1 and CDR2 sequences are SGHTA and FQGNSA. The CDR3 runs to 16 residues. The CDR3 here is CASSLGLLSSQETQYF. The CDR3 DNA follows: TGTGCCAGCAGCTTAGGACTGTTAAGTTCCCAAGAGACCCAGTACTTC. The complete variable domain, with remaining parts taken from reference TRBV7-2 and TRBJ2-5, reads GAGVSQSPSNKVTEKGKDVELRCDPISGHTALYWYRQSLGQGLEFLIYFQGNSAPDKSGLPSDRFSAERTGGSVSTLTIQRTQQEDSAVYLCASSLGLLSSQETQYFGPGTRLLVL.

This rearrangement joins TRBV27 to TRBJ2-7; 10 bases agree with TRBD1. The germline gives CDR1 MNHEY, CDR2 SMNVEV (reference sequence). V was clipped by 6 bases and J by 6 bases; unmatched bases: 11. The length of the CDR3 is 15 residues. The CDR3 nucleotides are TGTGCCAGCAGCACATCCGACAGGGGGCGAAGCGAGCAGTACTTC. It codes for CASSTSDRGRSEQYF.

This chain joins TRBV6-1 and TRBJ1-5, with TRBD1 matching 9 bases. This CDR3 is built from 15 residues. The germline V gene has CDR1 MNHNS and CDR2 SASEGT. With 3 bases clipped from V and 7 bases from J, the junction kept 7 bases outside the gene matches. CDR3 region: CASSDYRGRAQPQHF. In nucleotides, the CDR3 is TGTGCCAGCAGTGATTACAGGGGGCGAGCGCAGCCCCAGCATTTT.